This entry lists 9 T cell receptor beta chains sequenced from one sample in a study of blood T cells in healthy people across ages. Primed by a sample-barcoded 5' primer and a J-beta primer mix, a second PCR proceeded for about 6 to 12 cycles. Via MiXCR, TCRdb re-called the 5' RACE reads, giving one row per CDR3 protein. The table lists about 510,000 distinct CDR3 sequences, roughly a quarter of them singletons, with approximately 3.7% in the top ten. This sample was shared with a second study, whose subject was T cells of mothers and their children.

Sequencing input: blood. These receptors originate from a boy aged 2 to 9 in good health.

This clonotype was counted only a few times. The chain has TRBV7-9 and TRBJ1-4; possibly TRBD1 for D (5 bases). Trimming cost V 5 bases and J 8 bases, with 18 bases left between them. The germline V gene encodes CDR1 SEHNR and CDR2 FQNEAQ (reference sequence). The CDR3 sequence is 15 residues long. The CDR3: CASSPSGTYREKLFF. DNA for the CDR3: TGTGCCAGCAGCCCGAGCGGGACCTACCGGGAAAAACTGTTTTTT.

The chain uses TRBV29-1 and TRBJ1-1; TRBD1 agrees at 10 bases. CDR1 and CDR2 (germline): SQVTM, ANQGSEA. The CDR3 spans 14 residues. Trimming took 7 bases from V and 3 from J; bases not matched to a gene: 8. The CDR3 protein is CSATGTGADTEAFF. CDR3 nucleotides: TGCAGCGCTACCGGGACAGGGGCGGACACTGAAGCTTTCTTT.

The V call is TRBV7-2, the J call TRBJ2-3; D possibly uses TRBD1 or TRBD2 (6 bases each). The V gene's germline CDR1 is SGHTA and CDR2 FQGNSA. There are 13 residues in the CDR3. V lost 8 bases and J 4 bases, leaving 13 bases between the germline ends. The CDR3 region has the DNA TGTGCCAGCTGTCGGGGGCTGGCAGATACGCAGTATTTT. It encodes CASCRGLADTQYF.

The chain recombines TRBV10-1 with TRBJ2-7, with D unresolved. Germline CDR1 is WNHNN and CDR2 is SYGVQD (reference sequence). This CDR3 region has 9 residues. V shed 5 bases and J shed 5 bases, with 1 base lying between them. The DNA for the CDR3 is TGCGCCAGCAGTAACGAGCAGTACTTC. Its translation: CASSNEQYF.

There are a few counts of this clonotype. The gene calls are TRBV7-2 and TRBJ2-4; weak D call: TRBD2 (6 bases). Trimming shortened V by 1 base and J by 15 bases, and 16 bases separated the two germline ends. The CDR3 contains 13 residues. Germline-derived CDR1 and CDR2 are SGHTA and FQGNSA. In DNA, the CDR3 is TGTGCCAGCAGCTTAGAGGAGCGGGCATTCCTGTACTTC. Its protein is CASSLEERAFLYF.

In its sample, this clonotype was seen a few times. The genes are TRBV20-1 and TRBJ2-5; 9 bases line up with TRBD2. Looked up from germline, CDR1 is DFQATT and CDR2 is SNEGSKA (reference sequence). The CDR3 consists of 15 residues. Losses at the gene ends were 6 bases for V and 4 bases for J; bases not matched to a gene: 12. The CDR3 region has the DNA TGCAGTGCCCGGTCCTTCGGGACTAGCAGAGAGACCCAGTACTTC. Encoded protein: CSARSFGTSRETQYF.

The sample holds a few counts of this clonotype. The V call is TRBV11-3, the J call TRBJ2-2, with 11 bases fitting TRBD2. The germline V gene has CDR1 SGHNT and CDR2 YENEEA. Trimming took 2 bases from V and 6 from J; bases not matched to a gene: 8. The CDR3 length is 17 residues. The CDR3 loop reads CASSLFSGRAGSGELFF. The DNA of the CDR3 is TGTGCCAGCAGCTTATTTAGCGGGAGGGCCGGCTCCGGGGAGCTGTTTTTT.

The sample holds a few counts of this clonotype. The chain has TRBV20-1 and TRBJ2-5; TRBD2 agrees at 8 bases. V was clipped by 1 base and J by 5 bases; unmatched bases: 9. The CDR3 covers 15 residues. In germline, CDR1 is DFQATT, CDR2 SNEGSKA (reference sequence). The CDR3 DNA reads TGCAGTGCTAGAGTGGGTAGCGGGATGCGGGAGACCCAGTACTTC. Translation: CSARVGSGMRETQYF.

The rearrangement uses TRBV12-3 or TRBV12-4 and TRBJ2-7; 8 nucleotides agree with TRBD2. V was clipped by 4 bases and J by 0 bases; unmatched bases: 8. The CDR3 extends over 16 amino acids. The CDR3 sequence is CASSSGYGGASYEQYF. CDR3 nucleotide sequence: TGTGCCAGCAGTTCTGGCTACGGGGGGGCCTCCTACGAGCAGTACTTC.